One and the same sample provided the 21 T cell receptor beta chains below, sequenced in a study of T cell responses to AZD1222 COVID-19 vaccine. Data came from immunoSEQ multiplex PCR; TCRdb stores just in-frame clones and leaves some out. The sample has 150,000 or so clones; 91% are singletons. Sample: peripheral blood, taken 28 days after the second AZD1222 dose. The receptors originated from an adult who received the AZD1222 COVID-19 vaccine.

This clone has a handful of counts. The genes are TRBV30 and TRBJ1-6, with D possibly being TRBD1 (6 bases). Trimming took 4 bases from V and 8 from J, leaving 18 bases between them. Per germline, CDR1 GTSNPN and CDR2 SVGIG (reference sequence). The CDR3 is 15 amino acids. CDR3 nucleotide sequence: TGTGCCTGGATGAGGCAGGGGCGACACGATTCACCCCTCCACTTT. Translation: CAWMRQGRHDSPLHF.

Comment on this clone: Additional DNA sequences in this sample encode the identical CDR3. The CDR3 DNA reads as TGTGCCAGCAGCTTGACGGGACCCTCTGGAAACACCATATATTTT. The encoded protein is CASSLTGPSGNTIYF. The chain carries TRBV5-5 and TRBJ1-3, with D perhaps matching TRBD1 (5 bases). The length of the CDR3 is 15 residues. Looked up from germline, CDR1 is SGHKS and CDR2 is YYEKEE (reference sequence). Between the trimmed V and J ends, which lost 1 base and 0 bases, there was a span of 8 bases.

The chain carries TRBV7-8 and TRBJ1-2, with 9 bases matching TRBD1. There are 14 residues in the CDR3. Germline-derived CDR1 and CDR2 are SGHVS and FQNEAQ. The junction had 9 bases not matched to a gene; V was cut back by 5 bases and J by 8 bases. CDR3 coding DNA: TGTGCCAGCAGCCCACCGGGACAGGGTAAAGGCTACACCTTC. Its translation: CASSPPGQGKGYTF.

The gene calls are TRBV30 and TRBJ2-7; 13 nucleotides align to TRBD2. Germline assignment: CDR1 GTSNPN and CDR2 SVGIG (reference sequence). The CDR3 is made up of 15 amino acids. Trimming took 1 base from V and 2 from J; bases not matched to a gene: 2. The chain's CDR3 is CAWSGGLAGPYEQYF. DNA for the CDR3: TGTGCCTGGAGTGGGGGACTAGCGGGACCCTACGAGCAGTACTTC.

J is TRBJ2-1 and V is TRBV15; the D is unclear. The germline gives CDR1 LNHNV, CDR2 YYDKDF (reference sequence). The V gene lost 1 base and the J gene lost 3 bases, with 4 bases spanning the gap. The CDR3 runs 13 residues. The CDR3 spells CATSRGGYNEQFF. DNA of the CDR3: TGTGCCACCAGCAGAGGTGGCTACAATGAGCAGTTCTTC.

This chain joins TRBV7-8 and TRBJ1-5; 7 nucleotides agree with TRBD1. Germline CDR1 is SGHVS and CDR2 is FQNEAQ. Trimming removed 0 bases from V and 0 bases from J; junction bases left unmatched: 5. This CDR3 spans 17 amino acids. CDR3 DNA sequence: TGTGCCAGCAGCTTAGCTGAATACAGGGGTAGCAATCAGCCCCAGCATTTT. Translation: CASSLAEYRGSNQPQHF.

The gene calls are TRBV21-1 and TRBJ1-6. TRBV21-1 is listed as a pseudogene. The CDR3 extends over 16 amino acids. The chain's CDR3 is CASSKFFGAQGRPLHF. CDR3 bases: TGTGCCAGCAGCAAATTCTTTGGGGCCCAGGGACGGCCCCTCCACTTT.

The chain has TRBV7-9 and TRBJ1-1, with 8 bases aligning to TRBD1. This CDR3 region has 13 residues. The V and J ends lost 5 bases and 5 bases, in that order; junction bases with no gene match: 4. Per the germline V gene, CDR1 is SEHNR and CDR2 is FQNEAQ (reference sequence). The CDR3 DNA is TGTGCCAGCAGCGACAGGGGAGATACTGAAGCTTTCTTT. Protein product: CASSDRGDTEAFF.

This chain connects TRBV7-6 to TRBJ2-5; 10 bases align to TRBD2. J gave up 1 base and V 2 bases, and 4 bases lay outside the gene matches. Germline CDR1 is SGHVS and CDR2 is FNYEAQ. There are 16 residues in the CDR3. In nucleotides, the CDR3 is TGTGCCAGCAGCTTACCCATAGCGGGGGGCCAAGAGACCCAGTACTTC. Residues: CASSLPIAGGQETQYF.

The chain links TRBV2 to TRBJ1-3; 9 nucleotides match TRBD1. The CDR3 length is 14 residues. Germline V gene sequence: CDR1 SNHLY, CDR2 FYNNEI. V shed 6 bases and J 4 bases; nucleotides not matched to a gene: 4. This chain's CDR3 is CASRRTGAGNTIYF. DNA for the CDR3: TGTGCCAGCAGACGGACAGGGGCGGGAAACACCATATATTTT.

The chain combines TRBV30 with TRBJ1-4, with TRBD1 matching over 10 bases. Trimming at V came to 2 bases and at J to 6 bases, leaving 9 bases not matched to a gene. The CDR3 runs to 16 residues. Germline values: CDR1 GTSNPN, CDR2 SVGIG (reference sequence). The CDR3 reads CAWSPPGQGQYEKLFF. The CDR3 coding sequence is TGTGCCTGGAGTCCTCCGGGACAGGGGCAGTATGAAAAACTGTTTTTT.

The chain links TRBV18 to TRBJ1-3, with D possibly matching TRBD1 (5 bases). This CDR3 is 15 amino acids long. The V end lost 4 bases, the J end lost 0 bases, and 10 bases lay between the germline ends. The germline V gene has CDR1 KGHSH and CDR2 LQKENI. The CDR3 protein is CASSLIQVSGNTIYF. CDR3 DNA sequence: TGTGCCAGCTCACTGATACAGGTCTCTGGAAACACCATATATTTT. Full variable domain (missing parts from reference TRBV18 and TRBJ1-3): NAGVMQNPRHLVRRRGQEARLRCSPMKGHSHVYWYRQLPEEGLKFMVYLQKENIIDESGMPKERFSAEFPKEGPSILRIQQVVRGDSAAYFCASSLIQVSGNTIYFGEGSWLTVV.

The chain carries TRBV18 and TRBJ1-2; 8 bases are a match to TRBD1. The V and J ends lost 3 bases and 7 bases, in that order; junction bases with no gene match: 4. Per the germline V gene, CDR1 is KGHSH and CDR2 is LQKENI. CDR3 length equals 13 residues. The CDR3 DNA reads TGTGCCAGCTCACCTGGGACAGGTACTGGCTACACCTTC. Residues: CASSPGTGTGYTF. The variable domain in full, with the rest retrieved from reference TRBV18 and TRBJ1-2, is NAGVMQNPRHLVRRRGQEARLRCSPMKGHSHVYWYRQLPEEGLKFMVYLQKENIIDESGMPKERFSAEFPKEGPSILRIQQVVRGDSAAYFCASSPGTGTGYTFGSGTRLTVV.

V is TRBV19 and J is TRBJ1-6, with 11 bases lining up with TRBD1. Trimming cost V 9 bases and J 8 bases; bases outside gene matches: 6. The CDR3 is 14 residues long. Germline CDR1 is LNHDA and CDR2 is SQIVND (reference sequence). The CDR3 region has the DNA TGTGCCAGCGGACAGGGGGCACGGGATTCACCCCTCCACTTT. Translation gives CASGQGARDSPLHF.

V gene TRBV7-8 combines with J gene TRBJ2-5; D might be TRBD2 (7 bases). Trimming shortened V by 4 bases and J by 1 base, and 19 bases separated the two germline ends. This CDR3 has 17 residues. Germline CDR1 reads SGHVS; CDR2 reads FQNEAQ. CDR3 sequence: CASSSHKGGFAQETQYF. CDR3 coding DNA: TGTGCCAGCAGCTCCCACAAGGGGGGGTTTGCCCAAGAGACCCAGTACTTC.

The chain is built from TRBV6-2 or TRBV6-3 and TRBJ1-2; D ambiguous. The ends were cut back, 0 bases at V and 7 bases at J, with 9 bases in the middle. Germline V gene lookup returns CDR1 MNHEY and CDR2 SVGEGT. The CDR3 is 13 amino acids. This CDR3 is CASSYSMVGGYTF. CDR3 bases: TGTGCCAGCAGTTACTCTATGGTTGGTGGCTACACCTTC.

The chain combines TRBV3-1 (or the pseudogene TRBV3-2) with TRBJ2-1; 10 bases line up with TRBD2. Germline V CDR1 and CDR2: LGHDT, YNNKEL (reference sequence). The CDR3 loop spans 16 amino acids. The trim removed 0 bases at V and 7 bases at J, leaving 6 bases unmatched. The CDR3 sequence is CASSQDWASGRNEQFF. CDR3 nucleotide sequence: TGTGCCAGCAGCCAAGATTGGGCTAGCGGGAGAAATGAGCAGTTCTTC.

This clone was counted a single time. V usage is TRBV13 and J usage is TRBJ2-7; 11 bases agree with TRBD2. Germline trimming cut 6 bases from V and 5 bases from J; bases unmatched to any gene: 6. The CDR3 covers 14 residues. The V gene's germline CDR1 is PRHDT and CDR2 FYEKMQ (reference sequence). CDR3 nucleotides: TGTGCCAGCAGTCCGGGACTAGCGGTCCACGAGCAGTACTTC. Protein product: CASSPGLAVHEQYF.

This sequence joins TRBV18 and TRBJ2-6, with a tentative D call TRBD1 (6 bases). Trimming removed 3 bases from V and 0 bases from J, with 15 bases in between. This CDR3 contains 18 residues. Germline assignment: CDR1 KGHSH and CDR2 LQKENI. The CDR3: CASSPPTGLGSGANVLTF. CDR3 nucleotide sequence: TGTGCCAGCTCACCCCCGACAGGTTTAGGCTCTGGGGCCAACGTCCTGACTTTC.

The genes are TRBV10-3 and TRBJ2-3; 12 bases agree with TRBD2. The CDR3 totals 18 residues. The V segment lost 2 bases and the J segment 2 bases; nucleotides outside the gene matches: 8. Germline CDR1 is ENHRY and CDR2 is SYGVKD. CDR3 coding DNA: TGTGCCATCAGTGAGGCAAGACTAGCGGGGGAGGACACAGATACGCAGTATTTT. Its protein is CAISEARLAGEDTDTQYF.

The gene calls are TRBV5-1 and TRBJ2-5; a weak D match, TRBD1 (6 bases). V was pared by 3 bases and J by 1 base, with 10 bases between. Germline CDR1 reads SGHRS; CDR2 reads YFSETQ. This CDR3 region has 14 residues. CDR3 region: CASSSQGVQETQYF. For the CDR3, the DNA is TGCGCCAGCAGCTCACAGGGAGTCCAAGAGACCCAGTACTTC.